This T cell receptor (beta chain) was recovered during a study of CD8 T cells in Susac syndrome. Comment on this clonotype: Its matching antigen is unknown.

The study sequenced TCR beta in blood CD8+ and CD4+ T cells. The CD8+ and CD4+ T cells were negatively isolated, with the TEMRA cells enriched by FACS. Random hexamers were used to reverse transcribe about 0.45 to 1 ug of RNA. An immunoSEQ multiplex PCR amplified TCR beta CDR3 over 54 Vbeta and 13 Jbeta. TCRdb itself ran the immunoSEQ multiplex PCR reads through MiXCR, one entry per CDR3 protein. The table records 100,000 to 150,000 distinct CDR3 sequences, nearly 95% of them present only once. Whole-study results and caveats: By the study's own acknowledgment, its TCR sequencing and HLA analysis included relatively few individuals.

The CDR3 contains 13 residues. The V and J ends lost 5 bases and 4 bases, in that order; junction bases with no gene match: 4. Germline V lookup: CDR1 LNHDA, CDR2 SQIVND (reference sequence). The V gene is TRBV19, the J gene TRBJ1-2, with 7 bases identical to TRBD1. The sequence was collected from a human donor in good health. The sequenced sample consisted of CD4+ T cells from PBMCs. The CDR3 DNA follows: TGTGCCAGTAGTGCGACAGGGCTCTATGGCTACACCTTC. It translates to CASSATGLYGYTF.